These T cell receptor beta chains were read from a single sample in a study of T cell responses to AZD1222 COVID-19 vaccine. The repertoire was sequenced with immunoSEQ multiplex PCR; TCRdb's copy has only in-frame clones and lacks some. This table has some 96,000 clones, just under 90% appearing once. Material: peripheral blood, obtained on day 0 of AZD1222 vaccination. The receptor source for this set is an adult in good health. The CDR3 runs from the conserved cysteine through the conserved F or W. A D gene is named only where the DNA matches it firmly. For some rows the clone size is stated as once, few or many, or as a class when expanded; others skip it.

clone_size | j_call | v_call | d_call | cdr3_nt | cdr3_aa
NA | TRBJ1-2 | TRBV3-1/TRBV3-2 | NA | TGTGCCAGCAGCCAAAAAGGGTCGGAGGGCCGGGGCTACACCTTC | CASSQKGSEGRGYTF
once | TRBJ2-7 | TRBV6-5 | NA | TGTGCCAGCAGTTACTCGGGCAGGGCCTACGAGCAGTACTTC | CASSYSGRAYEQYF
once | TRBJ1-5 | TRBV7-4 | NA | TGTGCCAGCAGCTATGGGGCAGCAATTCTAAGCAGTGGCAATCAGCCCCAGCATTTT | CASSYGAAILSSGNQPQHF
NA | TRBJ2-7 | TRBV3-1/TRBV3-2 | TRBD2 | TGTGCCAGCAGTCAAATGGAGACTCTAGCGGGAGGGCGGCAGTACTTC | CASSQMETLAGGRQYF
once | TRBJ2-7 | TRBV3-1/TRBV3-2 | TRBD1 | TGTGCCAGCAGCCCTGGGACAGGGAACTACGAGCAGTACTTC | CASSPGTGNYEQYF
NA | TRBJ2-4 | TRBV18 | NA | TGTGCCAGCTCACCACAGGGGGATGGGATTCAGTACTTC | CASSPQGDGIQYF
NA | TRBJ2-1 | TRBV24-1 | NA | TGTGCCACCGCAACCGGGACTGGCCCTGACAATGAGCAGTTCTTC | CATATGTGPDNEQFF
NA | TRBJ2-1 | TRBV4-1 | TRBD2 | TGCGCCAGCAGCCAGACAAGGGACTATCGGGATGAGCAGTTCTTC | CASSQTRDYRDEQFF
NA | TRBJ1-5 | TRBV7-2 | NA | TGTGCCAGCAGCTTGTTGAATAGCAATCAGCCCCAGCATTTT | CASSLLNSNQPQHF
NA | TRBJ1-3 | TRBV9 | NA | TGTGCCAGCAGCGCCTCAACAGGGTCTGGAAACACCATATATTTT | CASSASTGSGNTIYF
NA | TRBJ2-3 | TRBV24-1 | NA | TGTGCCACCACACCCGGGGCAGGCCCCACAGATACGCAGTATTTT | CATTPGAGPTDTQYF
NA | TRBJ2-5 | TRBV4-1 | TRBD2 | TGCGCCAGCAGCCTAACTAGCGGGGGCTTCCAAGAGACCCAGTACTTC | CASSLTSGGFQETQYF
NA | TRBJ1-2 | TRBV18 | TRBD1 | TGTGCCAGCTCACCCCGAACAGGGGACTATGGCTACACCTTC | CASSPRTGDYGYTF
NA | TRBJ1-2 | TRBV2 | TRBD1 | TGTGCCGGCACGACAGGGTTGTATGGCTACACCTTC | CAGTTGLYGYTF
NA | TRBJ1-2 | TRBV6-5 | NA | TGTGCCAGCACCGACGGGGGCGACGTGTCCTTC | CASTDGGDVSF
NA | TRBJ1-1 | TRBV5-6 | NA | TGTGCCAGCAGCTCTCAGTATGAAGCTTTCTTT | CASSSQYEAFF
few | TRBJ1-2 | TRBV3-1/TRBV3-2 | NA | TGTGCCAGCAGCCAAGTTCGGGGGGCCGGCTATGGCTACACCTTC | CASSQVRGAGYGYTF
NA | TRBJ2-1 | TRBV28 | TRBD1 | TGTGCCAGCAGCCAAACCCTCGACAGGGGGCACGTGAATGAGCAGTTCTTC | CASSQTLDRGHVNEQFF
NA | TRBJ2-7 | TRBV20-1 | NA | TGCAGTGCTAGAGGGTTGTCGGAGCAGTACTTC | CSARGLSEQYF
NA | TRBJ2-5 | TRBV7-6 | TRBD2 | TGTGCCAGCAGCTTAGGACTAGCGGGGGAAGAGACCCAGTACTTC | CASSLGLAGEETQYF
few | TRBJ1-1 | TRBV4-1 | NA | TGCGCCAGCAGCCAAGATGTGGCCTTCAAGGAACGCACTGAAGCTTTCTTT | CASSQDVAFKERTEAFF
NA | TRBJ2-1 | TRBV19 | NA | TGTGCCAGTAGTATAGGCATCACAGGTAGCTCCTACAATGAGCAGTTCTTC | CASSIGITGSSYNEQFF
NA | TRBJ1-2 | TRBV5-1 | TRBD1 | TGCGCCAGCAGCGGGAGGACAGGGGGCAACTATGGCTACACCTTC | CASSGRTGGNYGYTF
NA | TRBJ1-1 | TRBV7-9 | TRBD1 | TGTGCCAGCAGCCCCCCCCAGGGGGCGGGTACTGAAGCTTTCTTT | CASSPPQGAGTEAFF
NA | TRBJ2-2 | TRBV19 | TRBD1 | TGTGCCAGTAGTATCACCGGGACAGGGGTGCGCACCGGGGAGCTGTTTTTT | CASSITGTGVRTGELFF
NA | TRBJ1-1 | TRBV6-1 | NA | TGTGCCAGCAGTGAAGTAACTTCCTGGGGCACTGAAGCTTTCTTT | CASSEVTSWGTEAFF
NA | TRBJ1-3 | TRBV19 | NA | TGTGCCATTAGGGACCTCGGAAACACCATATATTTT | CAIRDLGNTIYF
NA | TRBJ2-3 | TRBV12-3/TRBV12-4 | TRBD2 | TGTGCCAGCAGTCTTAGCGGGGAAGATACGCAGTATTTT | CASSLSGEDTQYF
NA | TRBJ2-7 | TRBV6-5 | NA | TGTGCCAGCAGGTCGACAGTCTCCTACGAGCAGTACTTC | CASRSTVSYEQYF
few | TRBJ1-4 | TRBV5-1 | NA | TGCGCCAGCAGCTTGGCCTGGGGGAATGAAAAACTGTTTTTT | CASSLAWGNEKLFF
NA | TRBJ1-1 | TRBV4-3 | NA | TGCGCCAGCAGCCAAGAAGGGGGTTACACTGAAGCTTTCTTT | CASSQEGGYTEAFF
NA | TRBJ2-1 | TRBV9 | NA | TGTGCCAGCAGCGTAAGCTCGTCGGCCTCCTACAATGAGCAGTTCTTC | CASSVSSSASYNEQFF
NA | TRBJ2-7 | TRBV4-3 | NA | TGCGCCAGCAGCCAAGAAGGGGCCTACGAGCAGTACTTC | CASSQEGAYEQYF